The clone carrying this T cell receptor beta chain was counted at least ten times. Its antigen is not known. This record comes from a study of glioma-infiltrating T cells. Findings and limits, study-wide: CDR3 overlap between tissue and blood was very small. Tissue-blood divergence was below expectation in non-neoplastic patients, above in gliomas.

Using RNA template, CDR3s of TCR alpha and beta were amplified with iRepertoire arm-PCR. One-step reverse transcription and amplification started from approximately 100-400 ng of tissue mRNA or PBMC total RNA. TCRdb analysed the multiplex PCR reads with MiXCR anew, one entry per CDR3 protein. The table has about 210,000 distinct CDR3 sequences, 32% seen once. CDR3 length: 13 amino acids. V was pared by 5 bases and J by 0 bases, with 8 bases between. Germline CDR1 and CDR2: SGHTA and FQGNSA. This receptor was obtained from a human donor with low-grade glioma or glioblastoma, undergoing nonglioma brain surgery, or in good health (not recorded which). The rearrangement uses TRBV7-2 and TRBJ2-7; D perhaps matches TRBD1 (6 bases). Sequencing was performed on glioma tissue, nonneoplastic brain tissue, or PBMCs (not recorded which). CDR3 residues: CASSRDISYEQYF. The CDR3 bases are TGTGCCAGCAGCCGGGACATCTCCTACGAGCAGTACTTC.